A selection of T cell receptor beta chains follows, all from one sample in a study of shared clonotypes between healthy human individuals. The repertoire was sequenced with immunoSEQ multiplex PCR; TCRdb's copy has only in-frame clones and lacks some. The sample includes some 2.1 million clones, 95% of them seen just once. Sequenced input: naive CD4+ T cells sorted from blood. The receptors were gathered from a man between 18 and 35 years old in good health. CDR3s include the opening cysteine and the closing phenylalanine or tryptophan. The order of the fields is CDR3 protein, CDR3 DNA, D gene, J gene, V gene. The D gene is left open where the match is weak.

CSARQNQETQYF | TGCAGCGCAAGACAGAACCAAGAGACCCAGTACTTC | . | TRBJ2-5 | TRBV29-1
CASSVETGELFF | TGTGCCAGCAGCGTAGAAACCGGGGAGCTGTTTTTT | . | TRBJ2-2 | TRBV9
CASSLLGGRSPLHF | TGTGCCAGCAGTTTACTGGGGGGCCGGTCACCCCTCCACTTT | . | TRBJ1-6 | TRBV28
CASSFRGSVTGELFF | TGTGCCAGCAGCTTCCGGGGGAGTGTAACCGGGGAGCTGTTTTTT | . | TRBJ2-2 | TRBV7-2
CAWSPGGGPNQPQHF | TGTGCCTGGAGCCCCGGGGGAGGCCCCAATCAGCCCCAGCATTTT | . | TRBJ1-5 | TRBV30
CASSLELELFF | TGCGCCAGCAGCTTGGAATTGGAGCTGTTTTTT | . | TRBJ2-2 | TRBV5-1
CASSWGLNTEAFF | TGTGCCAGCAGCTGGGGACTGAACACTGAAGCTTTCTTT | . | TRBJ1-1 | TRBV11-2
CSVGTGSTNEKLFF | TGCAGCGTTGGTACGGGATCAACTAATGAAAAACTGTTTTTT | . | TRBJ1-4 | TRBV29-1
CASSQFSTYEQYF | TGTGCCAGCAGCCAATTTTCCACCTACGAGCAGTACTTC | . | TRBJ2-7 | TRBV14
CAWSTGSGNTIYF | TGTGCCTGGAGTACAGGGTCAGGAAACACCATATATTTT | . | TRBJ1-3 | TRBV30
CAGGAEGTDTQYF | TGTGCCGGAGGGGCGGAGGGGACAGATACGCAGTATTTT | . | TRBJ2-3 | TRBV2
CASSGGATGELFF | TGTGCCAGCAGCGGAGGGGCCACCGGGGAGCTGTTTTTT | . | TRBJ2-2 | TRBV6-5
CASSSRTNLITDTQYF | TGCGCCAGCAGCTCAAGGACTAATCTGATCACAGATACGCAGTATTTT | . | TRBJ2-3 | TRBV5-1
CASSFGGLVNQPQHF | TGCGCCAGCAGCTTTGGGGGGCTGGTTAATCAGCCCCAGCATTTT | . | TRBJ1-5 | TRBV5-1
CASSALAGVSGEQFF | TGTGCCAGCAGCGCACTAGCGGGAGTTTCTGGTGAGCAGTTCTTC | TRBD2 | TRBJ2-1 | TRBV7-2
CASSYLTGELFF | TGTGCCAGCAGTTACTTGACAGGGGAGCTGTTTTTT | . | TRBJ2-2 | TRBV6-5
CASSYRGLAGNEQFF | TGTGCCAGCAGTTACCGGGGACTAGCGGGAAATGAGCAGTTCTTC | TRBD2 | TRBJ2-1 | TRBV6-5
CASSLAGDTSPLHF | TGTGCCAGCAGCTTGGCAGGGGACACGTCCCCCCTCCACTTT | . | TRBJ1-6 | TRBV5-4
CASSPRGRGYEQYF | TGTGCCAGCAGCCCACGTGGCAGGGGGTACGAGCAGTACTTC | TRBD1 | TRBJ2-7 | TRBV5-4
CASSPTGPLAGNTIYF | TGCGCCAGCAGCCCTACAGGCCCTCTCGCTGGAAACACCATATATTTT | . | TRBJ1-3 | TRBV5-1
CASSGSGSQETQYF | TGTGCCAGCAGTGGCTCAGGGAGTCAAGAGACCCAGTACTTC | . | TRBJ2-5 | TRBV6-5
CASSESYSQGGYTF | TGTGCCAGCAGTGAAAGTTACAGCCAAGGGGGCTACACCTTC | . | TRBJ1-2 | TRBV6-1
CASSLTQGHQPQHF | TGTGCCAGCAGTTTGACGCAGGGTCATCAGCCCCAGCATTTT | . | TRBJ1-5 | TRBV28
CAWRATGELFF | TGTGCCTGGAGGGCCACCGGGGAGCTGTTTTTT | . | TRBJ2-2 | TRBV30
CAWRPSAGELFF | TGTGCCTGGAGGCCATCGGCCGGGGAGCTGTTTTTT | . | TRBJ2-2 | TRBV30